A selection of T cell receptor beta chains follows, all from one sample in a study of cytomegalovirus exposure and HLA in healthy donors. Some clones are missing from TCRdb's copy, which holds only in-frame ones; the method was immunoSEQ multiplex PCR. The sample shows over 100,000 clones, 70% to 85% of them seen only once. Sequences were obtained from PBMCs. The receptors stem from a male donor in good health and CMV-seropositive. CDR3s include the opening cysteine and the closing phenylalanine or tryptophan. The D gene is left open where the match is weak. The size field is filled for only some rows; it gives once, few, many or a size class.

v_gene: TRBV9; j_gene: TRBJ2-7; d_gene: TRBD2; len: 16; abundance: -; CDR3nt: TGTGCCAGCAGCCTCGGGACTAGCGGGACCTCCTACGAGCAGTACTTC; CDR3aa: CASSLGTSGTSYEQYF
v_gene: TRBV30; j_gene: TRBJ1-4; d_gene: -; len: 13; abundance: -; CDR3nt: TGTGCCTGGAGTACGACAATTAATGAAAAACTGTTTTTT; CDR3aa: CAWSTTINEKLFF
v_gene: TRBV5-1; j_gene: TRBJ2-7; d_gene: TRBD2; len: 15; abundance: -; CDR3nt: TGCGCCAGCAGTGTTAGCGGGGATAGCTCCTACGAGCAGTACTTC; CDR3aa: CASSVSGDSSYEQYF
v_gene: TRBV2; j_gene: TRBJ2-1; d_gene: -; len: 12; abundance: few; CDR3nt: TGTGCCAGCAGTAGTGACAGCAATGAGCAGTTCTTC; CDR3aa: CASSSDSNEQFF
v_gene: TRBV7-2; j_gene: TRBJ2-3; d_gene: -; len: 12; abundance: -; CDR3nt: TGTGCCAGCAGCTTTTACACAGATACGCAGTATTTT; CDR3aa: CASSFYTDTQYF
v_gene: TRBV15; j_gene: TRBJ1-1; d_gene: -; len: 15; abundance: -; CDR3nt: TGTGCCACCAGCAGAGATCCAGATGCCGGGTCCAAAGCTTTCTTT; CDR3aa: CATSRDPDAGSKAFF
v_gene: TRBV27; j_gene: TRBJ2-7; d_gene: -; len: 12; abundance: -; CDR3nt: TGTGCCAGCCTTGGGGTAGGGGACGAGCAGTACTTC; CDR3aa: CASLGVGDEQYF
v_gene: TRBV25-1; j_gene: TRBJ2-6; d_gene: TRBD1; len: 16; abundance: -; CDR3nt: TGTGCCAGCAGTGTGATACAGGGGTCCGGGGCCAACGGCCTGACTTTC; CDR3aa: CASSVIQGSGANGLTF
v_gene: TRBV27; j_gene: TRBJ2-1; d_gene: -; len: 13; abundance: -; CDR3nt: TGTGCCAGCAGTTTCTACAGTAAACATGAGCAGTTCTTC; CDR3aa: CASSFYSKHEQFF
v_gene: TRBV10-1; j_gene: TRBJ2-7; d_gene: TRBD2; len: 19; abundance: -; CDR3nt: TGCGCCAGCAGTGAGTCGACCACAAAGCACGGGACTAGTCCCCACGAGCAGTACTTC; CDR3aa: CASSESTTKHGTSPHEQYF
v_gene: TRBV28; j_gene: TRBJ2-3; d_gene: TRBD2; len: 14; abundance: -; CDR3nt: TGTGCCAGCAGTCCACCGGGACTAGCGGATACGCAGTATTTT; CDR3aa: CASSPPGLADTQYF
v_gene: TRBV6-1; j_gene: TRBJ1-5; d_gene: -; len: 13; abundance: -; CDR3nt: TGTGCCAGCAGTGACTGGGGCAGGCAGCCCCAGCATTTT; CDR3aa: CASSDWGRQPQHF
v_gene: TRBV5-6; j_gene: TRBJ2-1; d_gene: TRBD1; len: 17; abundance: -; CDR3nt: TGTGCCAGCAGTCGGAGAACGGACAGGGGGTCTTTTGGTGAGCAGTTCTTC; CDR3aa: CASSRRTDRGSFGEQFF
v_gene: TRBV19; j_gene: TRBJ2-7; d_gene: -; len: 11; abundance: -; CDR3nt: TGTGCCAGTAGTAACTACGGTTTACTCTTCTTC; CDR3aa: CASSNYGLLFF
v_gene: TRBV6-5; j_gene: TRBJ1-5; d_gene: -; len: 13; abundance: -; CDR3nt: TGTGCCAGCAGAGACAATTCCAATCAGCCCCAGCATTTT; CDR3aa: CASRDNSNQPQHF
v_gene: TRBV6-1; j_gene: TRBJ1-5; d_gene: -; len: 13; abundance: -; CDR3nt: TGTGCCAGCAGTGAGAGGGGCAATCAGCCCCAGCATTTT; CDR3aa: CASSERGNQPQHF
v_gene: TRBV2; j_gene: TRBJ2-5; d_gene: -; len: 11; abundance: -; CDR3nt: TGTGCCAGCAGTGAGCTACGGACCCAGTACTTC; CDR3aa: CASSELRTQYF
v_gene: TRBV2; j_gene: TRBJ2-1; d_gene: TRBD1; len: 16; abundance: few; CDR3nt: TGTGCCAGCAGCGCCTCCTCCAGGGGGACCTACAATGAGCAGTTCTTC; CDR3aa: CASSASSRGTYNEQFF
v_gene: TRBV5-6; j_gene: TRBJ2-1; d_gene: TRBD2; len: 16; abundance: -; CDR3nt: TGTGCCAGCAGCCCGCAAGGACTAGCGGGCTTCAATGAGCAGTTCTTC; CDR3aa: CASSPQGLAGFNEQFF
v_gene: TRBV5-1; j_gene: TRBJ2-7; d_gene: -; len: 13; abundance: -; CDR3nt: TGCGCCAGCAGCTTGGACTGGTCCTACGAGCAGTACTTC; CDR3aa: CASSLDWSYEQYF
v_gene: TRBV7-9; j_gene: TRBJ2-1; d_gene: -; len: 15; abundance: -; CDR3nt: TGTGCCAGCAGCTTAAGGGGTAACAGGGCTAATGAGCAGTTCTTC; CDR3aa: CASSLRGNRANEQFF
v_gene: TRBV5-5; j_gene: TRBJ2-1; d_gene: TRBD1; len: 14; abundance: -; CDR3nt: TGTGCCAGCAGCACTCGACAGGGGTACAATGAGCAGTTCTTC; CDR3aa: CASSTRQGYNEQFF
v_gene: TRBV6-1; j_gene: TRBJ2-7; d_gene: -; len: 13; abundance: few; CDR3nt: TGTGCCAGCAGTGGCGTCCCCACCGGGGAGCAGTACTTC; CDR3aa: CASSGVPTGEQYF
v_gene: TRBV4-2; j_gene: TRBJ2-6; d_gene: -; len: 15; abundance: -; CDR3nt: TGTGCCAGCAGCTTTCAGGGTACTGGGGCCAACGTCCTGACTTTC; CDR3aa: CASSFQGTGANVLTF
v_gene: TRBV18; j_gene: TRBJ2-7; d_gene: -; len: 12; abundance: -; CDR3nt: TGTGCCAGCTCACTTAGACTAGGCGAGCAGTACTTC; CDR3aa: CASSLRLGEQYF
v_gene: TRBV4-1; j_gene: TRBJ2-1; d_gene: TRBD2; len: 16; abundance: -; CDR3nt: TGCGCCAGCAGCCAAGTGGGCGGGAGGGAGTACAATGAGCAGTTCTTC; CDR3aa: CASSQVGGREYNEQFF
v_gene: TRBV19; j_gene: TRBJ1-6; d_gene: TRBD1; len: 13; abundance: -; CDR3nt: TGTGCCAGTGAAGGGGGCTGGAATTCACCCCTCCACTTT; CDR3aa: CASEGGWNSPLHF
v_gene: TRBV2; j_gene: TRBJ1-4; d_gene: -; len: 14; abundance: -; CDR3nt: TGTGCCAGCAGCAAGACAGGCCTTAATGAAAAACTGTTTTTT; CDR3aa: CASSKTGLNEKLFF
v_gene: TRBV27; j_gene: TRBJ2-1; d_gene: -; len: 15; abundance: -; CDR3nt: TGTGCCAGCAGCAAAGACCTAGCAACCTACAATGAGCAGTTCTTC; CDR3aa: CASSKDLATYNEQFF
v_gene: TRBV27; j_gene: TRBJ2-7; d_gene: TRBD2; len: 14; abundance: -; CDR3nt: TGTGCCAGCAGTCCCCAGCGGGAGGGCTACGAGCAGTACTTC; CDR3aa: CASSPQREGYEQYF
v_gene: TRBV7-9; j_gene: TRBJ1-4; d_gene: TRBD1; len: 15; abundance: -; CDR3nt: TGTGCCAGCATCTCCGGGACAGGCCGAAATGAAAAACTGTTTTTT; CDR3aa: CASISGTGRNEKLFF
v_gene: TRBV19; j_gene: TRBJ1-1; d_gene: TRBD1; len: 17; abundance: -; CDR3nt: TGTGCCAGTAGTATAGGCCGCAAGGGACAGGGGGGTTTGTGGGCTTTCTTT; CDR3aa: CASSIGRKGQGGLWAFF
v_gene: TRBV7-3; j_gene: TRBJ1-2; d_gene: -; len: 9; abundance: few; CDR3nt: TGTGCCCGGTTTTCTGGCTACACCTTC; CDR3aa: CARFSGYTF
v_gene: TRBV5-6; j_gene: TRBJ2-7; d_gene: TRBD2; len: 15; abundance: -; CDR3nt: TGTGCCAGCAGCTTGGGGGGACTAGCGGGCTACGAGCAGTACTTC; CDR3aa: CASSLGGLAGYEQYF
v_gene: TRBV19; j_gene: TRBJ2-7; d_gene: -; len: 14; abundance: -; CDR3nt: TGTGCCAGTAGTTTTGGGGGGAGCTCCTACGAGCAGTACTTC; CDR3aa: CASSFGGSSYEQYF
v_gene: TRBV7-9; j_gene: TRBJ1-3; d_gene: -; len: 15; abundance: once; CDR3nt: TGTTCCGGCCGTGGGGCGTCAGGCTCTGGAAACACCATATATTTT; CDR3aa: CSGRGASGSGNTIYF
v_gene: TRBV5-4; j_gene: TRBJ2-3; d_gene: TRBD2; len: 13; abundance: -; CDR3nt: TGTGCCAGCAGCTTTGCTAGCGGGGATACGCAGTATTTT; CDR3aa: CASSFASGDTQYF
v_gene: TRBV6-4; j_gene: TRBJ2-3; d_gene: -; len: 13; abundance: -; CDR3nt: TGTGCCAGCAGTGTGTCCCCTTCAGATACGCAGTATTTT; CDR3aa: CASSVSPSDTQYF
v_gene: TRBV7-9; j_gene: TRBJ1-3; d_gene: -; len: 14; abundance: -; CDR3nt: TGTTCCAGCAGCTTAACGGGGGAGAGGAACACCATATATTTT; CDR3aa: CSSSLTGERNTIYF
v_gene: TRBV2; j_gene: TRBJ2-7; d_gene: -; len: 13; abundance: -; CDR3nt: TGTGCCAGCAGTGAACCAGGCTTCTACGAGCAGTACTTC; CDR3aa: CASSEPGFYEQYF
v_gene: TRBV7-2; j_gene: TRBJ2-1; d_gene: TRBD2; len: 16; abundance: -; CDR3nt: TGTGCCAGCAGCTTTCGGACTAGCGGATTCTACAATGAGCAGTTCTTC; CDR3aa: CASSFRTSGFYNEQFF
v_gene: TRBV9; j_gene: TRBJ2-2; d_gene: TRBD2; len: 16; abundance: -; CDR3nt: TGTGCCAGCAGCGTAGCTAGCGGGGTGGGCACCGGGGAGCTGTTTTTT; CDR3aa: CASSVASGVGTGELFF
v_gene: TRBV6-5; j_gene: TRBJ1-1; d_gene: -; len: 15; abundance: -; CDR3nt: TGTGCCAGCAGTGCCCTGACAGCCAGTAACACTGAAGCTTTCTTT; CDR3aa: CASSALTASNTEAFF
v_gene: TRBV7-9; j_gene: TRBJ1-6; d_gene: -; len: 12; abundance: -; CDR3nt: TGTGCCAGCAGCCAAGGACTGAGCAGGCTCCACTTT; CDR3aa: CASSQGLSRLHF
v_gene: TRBV6-1; j_gene: TRBJ1-6; d_gene: -; len: 14; abundance: -; CDR3nt: TGTGCCAGCAGTTGGGACAAATGGGGGTCACCCCTCCACTTT; CDR3aa: CASSWDKWGSPLHF
v_gene: TRBV4-1; j_gene: TRBJ1-2; d_gene: TRBD1; len: 15; abundance: few; CDR3nt: TGCGCCAGCAGCCATGCTACAGGGGGCTGGGGGGGCTACACCTTC; CDR3aa: CASSHATGGWGGYTF
v_gene: TRBV7-6; j_gene: TRBJ2-1; d_gene: -; len: 15; abundance: few; CDR3nt: TGTGCCAGCAGCTTAGCGGAGTACGAGGACAATGAGCAGTTCTTC; CDR3aa: CASSLAEYEDNEQFF